The next 29 T cell receptor beta chains were all read from a single sample in a study of vaccination effects on CD4 cells after COVID-19. Expansion with viral peptide pools was applied to antigen-specific CD4+ T cells by the ViraFEST assay prior to sequencing. Isolating CD4+ T cells followed around nine days of culture. The vaccine recipients had no prior SARS-CoV-2 infection, with negative nucleocapsid antibodies. The protocol was immunoSEQ multiplex PCR, while the TCRdb copy is restricted to in-frame clones and leaves out a portion. This sample has 25,000 to 30,000 clones, with about 80% found just once. For these receptors, no antigen is known. Sequenced material: CD4+ T cells from PBMCs cultured with SARS-CoV-2 spike peptides, taken before COVID-19 vaccination. Receptors were obtained from a human donor who received a COVID-19 vaccine.

The rearrangement joins TRBV6-5 to TRBJ1-2; D unresolved. The V gene's germline CDR1 is MNHEY and CDR2 SVGAGI. CDR3 length equals 13 residues. With 6 bases removed from V and 4 bases from J, the gap between germline ends came to 12 bases. The DNA of the CDR3 is TGTGCCAGCAGCAGTCACGGCCTCTATGGCTACACCTTC. It yields the protein CASSSHGLYGYTF.

This rearrangement joins TRBV28 to TRBJ1-5; a possible D gene is TRBD1 (5 bases). The CDR3 length is 14 residues. CDR1 is MDHEN and CDR2 is SYDVKM in the germline V gene. The ends were cut back, 7 bases at V and 4 bases at J, with 14 bases in the middle. The chain's CDR3 is CASILGRENQPQHF. CDR3 in DNA: TGTGCCAGCATCTTGGGCAGGGAGAATCAGCCCCAGCATTTT. The full variable domain, in which reference TRBV28 and TRBJ1-5 provide the parts outside the CDR3, is DVKVTQSSRYLVKRTGEKVFLECVQDMDHENMFWYRQDPGLGLRLIYFSYDVKMKEKGDIPEGYSVSREKKERFSLILESASTNQTSMYLCASILGRENQPQHFGDGTRLSIL.

This chain links TRBV18 with TRBJ1-3; D gene uncertain. The CDR3 is made up of 15 amino acids. In germline, CDR1 is KGHSH, CDR2 LQKENI. The V end lost 8 bases, the J end lost 0 bases, and 14 bases lay between the germline ends. The CDR3 coding sequence is TGTGCCAGCCGCGCGGGCAGTAACTCTGGAAACACCATATATTTT. Its translation: CASRAGSNSGNTIYF.

The chain combines TRBV4-1 with TRBJ2-7; D perhaps matches TRBD2 (6 bases). The germline CDR1 and CDR2 sequences are MGHRA and YSYEKL. V was clipped by 1 base and J by 1 base, with 11 bases between them. The CDR3 covers 15 residues. CDR3 loop: CASSQGTMPSYEQYF. For the CDR3, the DNA is TGCGCCAGCAGCCAAGGGACTATGCCATCCTACGAGCAGTACTTC.

V and J are TRBV7-3 and TRBJ2-1; 11 nucleotides align to TRBD2. This CDR3 has 14 amino acids. The ends lost 2 bases at V and 10 bases at J; junction bases unmatched: 4. Germline CDR1 and CDR2: SGHTA and FQGTGA. The CDR3 bases are TGTGCCAGCAGCTTACAAACTAGCGGGGGCGAGCAGTTCTTC. This sequence encodes CASSLQTSGGEQFF.

The gene calls are TRBV7-9 and TRBJ2-3; D not certain. V was trimmed by 6 bases and J by 6 bases, leaving 13 bases between them. Per the germline V gene, CDR1 is SEHNR and CDR2 is FQNEAQ (reference sequence). The CDR3 is 13 residues long. CDR3 sequence (DNA): TGTGCCAGCAGTCTAATGGCGCGGGATACGCAGTATTTT. This encodes CASSLMARDTQYF.

This sequence joins TRBV1 and TRBJ2-4; the table's D call of TRBD2 was not tested on the DNA. TRBV1 is a listed pseudogene. CDR3 length: 17 amino acids. The CDR3 region has the DNA TGCACCAGCAGCCACCTTCCTAGCGGAGTAGCCAAAAACATTCAGTACTTC. Its protein product is CTSSHLPSGVAKNIQYF.

V usage is TRBV2 and J usage is TRBJ1-2, with D unresolved. Trimming cost V 1 base and J 0 bases, with 3 bases left between them. Germline CDR1 reads SNHLY; CDR2 reads FYNNEI. The CDR3 loop spans 13 amino acids. This CDR3 reads CASSEGANYGYTF. In DNA, the CDR3 is TGTGCCAGCAGTGAAGGCGCTAACTATGGCTACACCTTC.

CDR3 amino acids: CASKGREGTGELFF. CDR3 DNA sequence: TGTGCCAGCAAAGGCAGGGAAGGGACCGGGGAGCTGTTTTTT. The chain is built from TRBV6-5 and TRBJ2-2; a possible D gene is TRBD1 (5 bases). In germline, CDR1 is MNHEY, CDR2 SVGAGI. The CDR3 runs 14 residues. The ends were cut back, 7 bases at V and 5 bases at J, with 14 bases in the middle.

This clone was counted a few times. The chain carries TRBV6-5 and TRBJ2-7; unclear D gene. The germline V gene encodes CDR1 MNHEY and CDR2 SVGAGI. V was pared by 6 bases and J by 2 bases, with 5 bases between. The CDR3 loop spans 11 amino acids. The CDR3 is CASSATYEQYF. The DNA of the CDR3 is TGTGCCAGCAGCGCTACCTACGAGCAGTACTTC.

V usage is TRBV4-3 and J usage is TRBJ1-5; no firm D call. In germline, CDR1 is LGHNA, CDR2 YSLEER. This CDR3 comprises 17 residues. V gave up 0 bases and J gave up 0 bases, with 12 bases separating them. CDR3 coding DNA: TGCGCCAGCAGCCAAGATGCTCAGTCTTATAGCAATCAGCCCCAGCATTTT. Protein: CASSQDAQSYSNQPQHF.

The chain carries TRBV10-3 and TRBJ2-3; a weak D match, TRBD2 (7 bases). Germline values: CDR1 ENHRY, CDR2 SYGVKD. The CDR3 spans 16 residues. The V end lost 5 bases, the J end lost 2 bases, and 17 bases lay between the germline ends. In DNA, the CDR3 is TGTGCCATCAGTCGCACTATGGCGGGGGCCACAGATACGCAGTATTTT. The encoded protein is CAISRTMAGATDTQYF.

The V and J genes are TRBV7-2 and TRBJ2-7; the D gene could be TRBD1 or TRBD2 (6 bases each). The CDR3 length is 15 residues. Germline V lookup: CDR1 SGHTA, CDR2 FQGNSA. V was shortened by 5 bases and J by 2 bases, with 16 bases between the two germline ends. The CDR3 loop reads CASSPAPGAPYEQYF. The CDR3 DNA reads as TGTGCCAGCAGCCCCGCGCCGGGGGCCCCCTACGAGCAGTACTTC.

The chain joins TRBV7-2 to TRBJ2-3; 13 nucleotides agree with TRBD2. The length of the CDR3 is 16 residues. The J segment lost 6 bases and the V segment lost 4 bases, leaving 7 bases of the junction unmatched. Looked up from germline, CDR1 is SGHTA and CDR2 is FQGNSA. The CDR3 coding sequence is TGTGCCAGCAGCTGGACTAGCGGGAGTCGTGCGGATACGCAGTATTTT. Protein product: CASSWTSGSRADTQYF.

The rearrangement links TRBV2 to TRBJ2-1; no definite D call. Germline lookup yields CDR1 SNHLY and CDR2 FYNNEI. V was clipped by 7 bases and J by 0 bases, with 16 bases between them. There are 16 residues in the CDR3. The CDR3, as DNA: TGTGCCAGCACCACTTTTGGCTGGAGCTCCTACAATGAGCAGTTCTTC. This gives the protein CASTTFGWSSYNEQFF.

This clone was observed once. This chain uses TRBV28 with TRBJ1-2, with a tentative D call TRBD1 (6 bases). The CDR3 is made up of 16 amino acids. Trimming took 8 bases from V and 4 from J, leaving 23 bases between them. Germline CDR1 reads MDHEN; CDR2 reads SYDVKM. CDR3 coding DNA: TGTGCCAGCTATTCCCGTAGCGGGGGGCGGGGCTATGGCTACACCTTC. Translating it yields CASYSRSGGRGYGYTF.

This chain uses TRBV18 with TRBJ2-5, with D perhaps TRBD1 or TRBD2 (5 bases each). The V gene's germline CDR1 is KGHSH and CDR2 LQKENI. This CDR3 is 15 amino acids long. The V end lost 2 bases, the J end lost 1 base, and 11 bases lay between the germline ends. CDR3 sequence (DNA): TGTGCCAGCTCACCAAGGACGGGGCGCCAAGAGACCCAGTACTTC. Protein: CASSPRTGRQETQYF.

J is TRBJ2-1 and V is TRBV7-3; D remains ambiguous. V was cut by 1 base and J by 5 bases, with 6 bases left in between. Germline V gives CDR1 SGHTA, CDR2 FQGTGA. The CDR3 extends over 13 amino acids. CDR3 sequence (DNA): TGTGCCAGCAGCTTAAGTAACCACAATGAGCAGTTCTTC. Its translation: CASSLSNHNEQFF.

This clone appeared a single time. The J gene is TRBJ1-6, the V gene TRBV30, with D maybe TRBD1 (6 bases). Germline-derived CDR1 and CDR2 are GTSNPN and SVGIG (reference sequence). The CDR3 extends over 11 amino acids. Trimming cost V 4 bases and J 10 bases, with 8 bases left between them. CDR3 DNA sequence: TGTGCCTGGAACAGGGAATCACCCCTCCACTTT. As protein: CAWNRESPLHF.

This clone was recorded once. The rearrangement uses TRBV28 and TRBJ2-1; the D is unclear. Germline V CDR1 and CDR2: MDHEN, SYDVKM. The V end was cut by 4 bases, the J end by 15 bases, with 16 bases between. The CDR3 totals 12 residues. The CDR3 sequence is CASSSLVSSGFF. The CDR3 DNA is TGTGCCAGCAGTTCTCTTGTCAGCTCGGGGTTCTTC.

The rearrangement links TRBV18 to TRBJ2-4, with 8 bases lining up with TRBD2. The germline CDR1 and CDR2 sequences are KGHSH and LQKENI. J gave up 3 bases and V 6 bases, and 7 bases lay outside the gene matches. The CDR3 extends over 15 amino acids. CDR3 loop: CASSPREGGKNIQYF. Here the CDR3 DNA reads TGTGCCAGCTCCCCCCGGGAGGGAGGCAAAAACATTCAGTACTTC.

CDR3 nucleotides: TGTGCCAGCAGCTTCCGGCGGGGGCCGACCCAGTACTTC. This sequence encodes CASSFRRGPTQYF. The chain employs TRBV7-2 and TRBJ2-5; TRBD2 might be the D (7 bases). Trimming took off 3 bases at V and 7 bases at J, with 12 bases between the two ends. CDR1 is SGHTA, CDR2 FQGNSA, per germline. The CDR3 sequence is 13 residues long.

This rearrangement joins TRBV2 to TRBJ1-1, with D tentatively TRBD1 (6 bases). The germline CDR1 and CDR2 sequences are SNHLY and FYNNEI. Trimming left V 7 bases short and J 2 bases short, with 14 bases between. The CDR3 runs to 14 residues. CDR3 sequence reads: CASKLTGSNTEAFF. CDR3 bases: TGTGCCAGCAAGTTAACAGGGAGCAACACTGAAGCTTTCTTT.

This chain connects TRBV2 to TRBJ2-1, with 9 nucleotides matching TRBD1. Germline values: CDR1 SNHLY, CDR2 FYNNEI. This CDR3 spans 13 amino acids. V dropped 6 bases and J dropped 9; count of bases not matched to a gene: 6. The CDR3 here is CASSRDRASEQFF. For the CDR3, the DNA is TGTGCCAGCAGCCGGGACAGGGCTAGTGAGCAGTTCTTC.

The chain carries TRBV30 and TRBJ1-2; 8 positions match TRBD1. CDR1 and CDR2 (germline): GTSNPN, SVGIG (reference sequence). The CDR3 consists of 14 residues. The J segment lost 5 bases and the V segment lost 2 bases, leaving 7 bases of the junction unmatched. CDR3 nucleotides: TGTGCCTGGAGTACCCGGACAGGGCGATATGGCTACACCTTC. It codes for CAWSTRTGRYGYTF.

The rearrangement uses TRBV7-3 and TRBJ1-1; D gene unclear. Germline CDR1 and CDR2: SGHTA and FQGTGA. Trimming left V 2 bases short and J 1 base short, with 8 bases between. The CDR3 has 14 residues. DNA for the CDR3: TGTGCCAGCAGCTTATTTGGGTCGAACACTGAAGCTTTCTTT. It is translated as CASSLFGSNTEAFF.

V and J are TRBV3-1 (or the pseudogene TRBV3-2) and TRBJ2-1, with 10 bases identical to TRBD2. Losses at the gene ends were 0 bases for V and 6 bases for J; bases not matched to a gene: 11. The CDR3 length is 18 residues. Germline V gene data show CDR1 as LGHDT and CDR2 as YNNKEL (reference sequence). The CDR3 here is CASSQDPRLAGVRNEQFF. Written as DNA, the CDR3 is TGTGCCAGCAGCCAAGATCCCAGGCTAGCGGGAGTTCGCAATGAGCAGTTCTTC.

This chain links TRBV5-1 with TRBJ2-3; maybe TRBD1 (6 bases). The CDR3 consists of 16 residues. The germline V gene encodes CDR1 SGHRS and CDR2 YFSETQ. With 0 bases removed from V and 7 bases from J, the gap between germline ends came to 18 bases. The CDR3, as DNA: TGCGCCAGCAGCTTGGGGGTTAGAGGGGACAAACATACGCAGTATTTT. Protein sequence: CASSLGVRGDKHTQYF.

The count of this clone is one. The CDR3 loop is CASSFYRDRLIYGYTF. In DNA, the CDR3 is TGTGCCAGCAGCTTTTACCGGGACAGGCTGATCTATGGCTACACCTTC. The chain links TRBV11-2 to TRBJ1-2, with 8 bases aligning to TRBD1. V was pared by 3 bases and J by 4 bases, with 10 bases of the junction left unmatched. Germline-derived CDR1 and CDR2 are SGHAT and FQNNGV. The CDR3 runs to 16 residues.